A selection of T cell receptor beta chains follows, all from one sample in a study of OX40 agonist ivuxolimab in advanced cancers. Sequencing was performed with immunoSEQ multiplex PCR; in TCRdb, only in-frame clones are kept and a portion is missing. This sample has around 63,000 clones; over 75% occur once, and the top ten carry less than 14%. Sample: CD4+ or CD8+ T cells sorted from blood, taken in a trial of the OX40 agonist ivuxolimab. These TCRs come from an adult with an advanced solid tumor such as melanoma, head and neck, liver or kidney cancer. Both conserved end residues are trimmed from each CDR3.

V gene: TRBV4-1; J gene: TRBJ1-1; CDR3 protein: ASSQMNTEAF
V gene: TRBV18; J gene: TRBJ1-1; CDR3 protein: ASSPQGGNTEAF
V gene: TRBV5-1; J gene: TRBJ1-1; CDR3 protein: ASSTNERAEAF
V gene: TRBV10-3; J gene: TRBJ2-7; CDR3 protein: AISESAGTGGFEQY
V gene: TRBV7-9; J gene: TRBJ2-7; CDR3 protein: ASSPDTPYEQY
V gene: TRBV19; J gene: TRBJ2-7; CDR3 protein: ASKPGGKSYEQY
V gene: TRBV6-1; J gene: TRBJ1-2; CDR3 protein: ASHSQGSYGYT
V gene: TRBV2; J gene: TRBJ2-3; CDR3 protein: ASSDGSSTDTQY
V gene: TRBV6-5; J gene: TRBJ2-7; CDR3 protein: ASRPTGLGFYEQY
V gene: TRBV28; J gene: TRBJ2-3; CDR3 protein: ASSLPADTQY
V gene: TRBV6-1; J gene: TRBJ1-5; CDR3 protein: ASSASGGNQPQH
V gene: TRBV5-1; J gene: TRBJ2-5; CDR3 protein: ASSPQAGETQY
V gene: TRBV27; J gene: TRBJ2-2; CDR3 protein: ASSLLVAPNTGELF
V gene: TRBV7-7; J gene: TRBJ2-6; CDR3 protein: ASSRKPVPQSRANVLT
V gene: TRBV18; J gene: TRBJ2-6; CDR3 protein: ASSPAPVQGGFGANVLT
V gene: TRBV5-6; J gene: TRBJ2-1; CDR3 protein: ASSRGELWVLNEQF
V gene: TRBV10-3; J gene: TRBJ2-6; CDR3 protein: AISGQVNRRSGANVLT
V gene: TRBV5-1; J gene: TRBJ2-1; CDR3 protein: ASSLLGTSLSDEQF
V gene: TRBV28; J gene: TRBJ2-7; CDR3 protein: ASSLEGQTQY
V gene: TRBV19; J gene: TRBJ2-1; CDR3 protein: ASQSAGLGEGHNNEQF
V gene: TRBV29-1; J gene: TRBJ1-1; CDR3 protein: SVRTVMNTEAF
V gene: TRBV19; J gene: TRBJ1-1; CDR3 protein: ASSIGHWNTEAF
V gene: TRBV6-1; J gene: TRBJ1-1; CDR3 protein: ASGRALNTEAF
V gene: TRBV7-9; J gene: TRBJ1-5; CDR3 protein: ASSLGGAGNQPQH
V gene: TRBV18; J gene: TRBJ2-1; CDR3 protein: ASSTIAGGPHEQF
V gene: TRBV7-8; J gene: TRBJ2-7; CDR3 protein: ASSLASHEQY
V gene: TRBV9; J gene: TRBJ2-1; CDR3 protein: ASSVALAGGHNEQF
V gene: TRBV7-9; J gene: TRBJ2-3; CDR3 protein: ASSRRGGTDTQY
V gene: TRBV4-1; J gene: TRBJ2-1; CDR3 protein: ASTRSPMSSYNEQF
V gene: TRBV7-9; J gene: TRBJ2-7; CDR3 protein: ASSSPGQLVYEQY
V gene: TRBV7-9; J gene: TRBJ1-4; CDR3 protein: ASSRGQTSTNEKLF
V gene: TRBV18; J gene: TRBJ1-2; CDR3 protein: ASSPIGQGAYGYT
V gene: TRBV7-2; J gene: TRBJ1-1; CDR3 protein: ASSLSGLDTEAF
V gene: TRBV25-1; J gene: TRBJ2-4; CDR3 protein: ASSDPDRNIQY
V gene: TRBV28; J gene: TRBJ1-2; CDR3 protein: ASSLRGYGYT
V gene: TRBV18; J gene: TRBJ2-2; CDR3 protein: ASSPRLAGLSNTGELF
V gene: TRBV4-1; J gene: TRBJ1-2; CDR3 protein: ASSQVSGARRYGYT
V gene: TRBV7-9; J gene: TRBJ2-7; CDR3 protein: ASSRDPFGYEQY
V gene: TRBV15; J gene: TRBJ2-3; CDR3 protein: ATSRGASGGGTQY
V gene: TRBV19; J gene: TRBJ2-3; CDR3 protein: ASSSGDTQY
V gene: TRBV2; J gene: TRBJ2-1; CDR3 protein: ASSASSAYNEQF
V gene: TRBV28; J gene: TRBJ1-5; CDR3 protein: ASSPRLWGSNQPQH
V gene: TRBV6-1; J gene: TRBJ1-2; CDR3 protein: ASSEYAGTGRINYGYT
V gene: TRBV29-1; J gene: TRBJ2-5; CDR3 protein: SAKPGGGETQY
V gene: TRBV2; J gene: TRBJ1-6; CDR3 protein: ASSGQSSYNSPLH
V gene: TRBV5-1; J gene: TRBJ2-2; CDR3 protein: ASSKGQGTNTGELF
V gene: TRBV28; J gene: TRBJ2-2; CDR3 protein: ASSLWNFGSNTGELF
V gene: TRBV5-1; J gene: TRBJ2-5; CDR3 protein: ASSLVTGQETQY
V gene: TRBV29-1; J gene: TRBJ2-1; CDR3 protein: SGRVNYNEQF
V gene: TRBV7-9; J gene: TRBJ2-5; CDR3 protein: ASSPPRGTDQETQY
V gene: TRBV10-2; J gene: TRBJ2-1; CDR3 protein: ATRTSGVDEQF
V gene: TRBV5-3; J gene: TRBJ2-1; CDR3 protein: ARSSYREGSYNEQF